Below, 5 T cell receptor beta chains from the same sample are listed, as sequenced in a study of T cells in Graves' hyperthyroidism and ophthalmopathy. TCR beta CDR3 regions were amplified from RNA. The study used the HTBI primer set for a first-round RT-PCR of the TCR CDR3. TCRdb reprocessed the multiplex PCR reads with MiXCR, giving one entry per CDR3 protein. The sample contains hundreds of thousands of distinct CDR3 sequences, roughly 15% of which appear only once. Input material: blood. These receptors came from a woman aged 40 to 49 with Graves' ophthalmopathy.

The chain couples TRBV29-1 to TRBJ2-2; D is undetermined. The V gene lost 4 bases and the J gene lost 3 bases, with 9 bases spanning the gap. The germline V gene has CDR1 SQVTM and CDR2 ANQGSEA. The CDR3 runs to 13 residues. The CDR3 here is CSVVGQDTGELFF. The CDR3 DNA reads TGCAGCGTTGTTGGGCAGGACACCGGGGAGCTGTTTTTT.

There are many counts of this clonotype. This chain joins TRBV20-1 and TRBJ2-7, with D possibly TRBD2 on 5 matching bases. Germline loops: CDR1 DFQATT, CDR2 SNEGSKA (reference sequence). The V end lost 7 bases, the J end lost 3 bases, and 10 bases lay between the germline ends. The CDR3 spans 11 residues. In DNA, the CDR3 is TGCAGTGTTAGGGCGGGCTACGAGCAGTACTTC. Translation: CSVRAGYEQYF.

This clonotype was found many times. The chain couples TRBV2 to TRBJ2-7; 8 nucleotides align to TRBD2. The CDR3 extends over 15 amino acids. With 4 bases clipped from V and 0 bases from J, the junction kept 5 bases outside the gene matches. Germline V gene data show CDR1 as SNHLY and CDR2 as FYNNEI. CDR3 nucleotides: TGTGCCAGCAGTGGAGCGGGAGATCTCTCCTACGAGCAGTACTTC. This sequence encodes CASSGAGDLSYEQYF.

This clonotype showed up many times. V and J are TRBV28 and TRBJ1-1, with a weak D call TRBD1 (6 bases). In germline, CDR1 is MDHEN, CDR2 SYDVKM. Trimming removed 6 bases from V and 4 bases from J, with 9 bases in between. This CDR3 has 12 residues. CDR3 nucleotides: TGTGCCAGCAGGCAAGGGGGCACTGAAGCTTTCTTT. It codes for CASRQGGTEAFF.

The chain combines TRBV30 with TRBJ2-2; D is possibly TRBD2 (6 bases). Germline CDR1 is GTSNPN and CDR2 is SVGIG (reference sequence). The V end was cut by 8 bases, the J end by 6 bases, with 16 bases between. CDR3 length: 13 residues. DNA for the CDR3: TGTGCCGGGGCGCGCGGGGAGGCCGGGGAGCTGTTTTTT. It encodes CAGARGEAGELFF.